This TCR beta chain is from a study of T cell responses to AZD1222 COVID-19 vaccine. V was cut by 3 bases and J by 0 bases, with 12 bases left in between. The germline V gene encodes CDR1 KGHSH and CDR2 LQKENI. CDR3 size: 16 residues. Repertoires were generated with immunoSEQ multiplex PCR, while TCRdb's copy carries only in-frame clones and drops some. Of approximately 180,000 clones in the sample, 88% were seen once. The chain combines TRBV18 with TRBJ1-3; D gene uncertain. The receptor was derived from an adult in good health. The sample consisted of peripheral blood, taken on day 0 of AZD1222 vaccination. CDR3 residues: CASSPLGSGSGNTIYF. The CDR3 DNA sequence: TGTGCCAGCTCACCCTTGGGTTCGGGCTCTGGAAACACCATATATTTT.